The clone carrying this T cell receptor beta chain was recorded a few times. The sample originates from a study of shared T cell receptors in the human thymus. The protocol was immunoSEQ multiplex PCR, while the TCRdb copy is restricted to in-frame clones and leaves out a portion. The data hold 450,000 to 650,000 clones, with about four fifths observed a single time. Trimming took off 11 bases at V and 0 bases at J, with 14 bases between the two ends. CDR3 size: 13 residues. These data were also filed under a second study, of human thymus T cells. From that paper: Each of the donors was a healthy Finnish infant who was undergoing open corrective cardiac surgery for congenital heart defects. Obtained as resections during corrective heart surgery, the thymus tissue was then studied. Apparent skewing of V and J gene usage characterized both thymic and blood repertoires.

The TCR sequence derives from a boy under two years old with a congenital heart defect. The source material was thymocytes. V and J are TRBV23-1 and TRBJ2-7, with a possible D match to TRBD2 (6 bases). TRBV23-1 is marked as an open reading frame, function uncertain. CDR3 nucleotide sequence: TGCGCCGCAGTTGGACTAACCTCCTACGAGCAGTACTTC. Translation gives CAAVGLTSYEQYF.